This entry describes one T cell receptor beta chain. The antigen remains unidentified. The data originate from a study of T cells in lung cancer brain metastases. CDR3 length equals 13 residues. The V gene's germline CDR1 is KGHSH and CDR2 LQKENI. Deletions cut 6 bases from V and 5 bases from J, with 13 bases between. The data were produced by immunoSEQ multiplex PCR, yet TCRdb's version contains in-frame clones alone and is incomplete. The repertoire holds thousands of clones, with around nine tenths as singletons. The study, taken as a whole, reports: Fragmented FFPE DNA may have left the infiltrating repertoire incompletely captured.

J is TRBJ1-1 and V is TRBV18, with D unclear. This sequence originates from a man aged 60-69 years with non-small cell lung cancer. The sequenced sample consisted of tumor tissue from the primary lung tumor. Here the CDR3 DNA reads TGTGCCAGCTCCCTTTCAGGTCGAACTGAAGCTTTCTTT. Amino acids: CASSLSGRTEAFF.